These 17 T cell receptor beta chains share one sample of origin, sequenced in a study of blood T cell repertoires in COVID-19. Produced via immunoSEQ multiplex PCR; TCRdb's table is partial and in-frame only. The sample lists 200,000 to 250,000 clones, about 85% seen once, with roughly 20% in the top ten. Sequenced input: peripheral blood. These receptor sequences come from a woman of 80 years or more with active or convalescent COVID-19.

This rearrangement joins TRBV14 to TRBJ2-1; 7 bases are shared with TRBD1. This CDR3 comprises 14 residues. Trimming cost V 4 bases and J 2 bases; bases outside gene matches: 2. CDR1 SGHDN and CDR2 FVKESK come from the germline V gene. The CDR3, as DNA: TGTGCCAGCAGCCCGGGACAGACCTACAATGAGCAGTTCTTC. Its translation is CASSPGQTYNEQFF.

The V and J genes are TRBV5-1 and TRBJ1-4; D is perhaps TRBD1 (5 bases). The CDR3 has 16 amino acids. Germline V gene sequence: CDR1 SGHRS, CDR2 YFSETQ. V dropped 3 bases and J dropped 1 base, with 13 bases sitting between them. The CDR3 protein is CASSYWGLGTNEKLFF. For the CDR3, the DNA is TGCGCCAGCAGCTACTGGGGCCTAGGAACTAATGAAAAACTGTTTTTT.

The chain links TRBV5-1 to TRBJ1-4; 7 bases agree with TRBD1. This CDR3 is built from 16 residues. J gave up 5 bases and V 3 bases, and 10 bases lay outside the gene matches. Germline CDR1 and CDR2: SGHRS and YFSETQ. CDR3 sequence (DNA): TGCGCCAGCAGCTCCACCGGGACAGCCTTCAATGAAAAACTGTTTTTT. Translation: CASSSTGTAFNEKLFF.

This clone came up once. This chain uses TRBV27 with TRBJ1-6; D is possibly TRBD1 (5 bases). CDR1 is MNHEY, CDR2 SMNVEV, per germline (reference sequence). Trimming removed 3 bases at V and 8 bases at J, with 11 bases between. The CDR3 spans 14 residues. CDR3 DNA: TGTGCCAGCAGTTTGTTAGGGGCTGATTCACCCCTCCACTTT. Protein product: CASSLLGADSPLHF.

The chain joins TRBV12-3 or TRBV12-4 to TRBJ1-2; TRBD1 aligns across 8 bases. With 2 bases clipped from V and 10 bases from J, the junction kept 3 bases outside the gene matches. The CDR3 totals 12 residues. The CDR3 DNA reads TGTGCCAGCAGTTTACTGGGACAGGCCTACACCTTC. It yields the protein CASSLLGQAYTF.

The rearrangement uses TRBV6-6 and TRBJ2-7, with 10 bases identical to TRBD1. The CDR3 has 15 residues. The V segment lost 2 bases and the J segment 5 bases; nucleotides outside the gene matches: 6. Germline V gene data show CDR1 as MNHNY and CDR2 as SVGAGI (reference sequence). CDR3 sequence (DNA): TGTGCCAGCAGTTACGGGACAGGGGATAAGAACGAGCAGTACTTC. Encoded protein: CASSYGTGDKNEQYF.

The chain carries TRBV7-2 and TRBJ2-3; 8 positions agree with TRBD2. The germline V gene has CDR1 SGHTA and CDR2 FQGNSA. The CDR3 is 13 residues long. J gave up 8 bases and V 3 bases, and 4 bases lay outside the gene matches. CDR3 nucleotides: TGTGCCAGCAGCTTGCGGGAGGCAGCTACGCAGTATTTT. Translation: CASSLREAATQYF. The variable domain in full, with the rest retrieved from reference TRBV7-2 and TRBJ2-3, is GAGVSQSPSNKVTEKGKDVELRCDPISGHTALYWYRQSLGQGLEFLIYFQGNSAPDKSGLPSDRFSAERTGGSVSTLTIQRTQQEDSAVYLCASSLREAATQYFGPGTRLTVL.

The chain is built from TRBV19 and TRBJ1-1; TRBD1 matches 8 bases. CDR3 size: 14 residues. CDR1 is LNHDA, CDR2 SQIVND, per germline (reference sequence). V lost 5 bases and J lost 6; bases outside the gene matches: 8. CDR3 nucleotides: TGTGCCAGTAGTGCATTGACAGGGGCTGCTGAAGCTTTCTTT. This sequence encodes CASSALTGAAEAFF.

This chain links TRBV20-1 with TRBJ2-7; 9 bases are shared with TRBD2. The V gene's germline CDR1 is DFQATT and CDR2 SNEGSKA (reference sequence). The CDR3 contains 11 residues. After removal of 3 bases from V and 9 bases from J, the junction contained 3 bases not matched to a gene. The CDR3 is CSASVTSGQYF. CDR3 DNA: TGCAGTGCTAGCGTGACTAGCGGGCAGTACTTC.

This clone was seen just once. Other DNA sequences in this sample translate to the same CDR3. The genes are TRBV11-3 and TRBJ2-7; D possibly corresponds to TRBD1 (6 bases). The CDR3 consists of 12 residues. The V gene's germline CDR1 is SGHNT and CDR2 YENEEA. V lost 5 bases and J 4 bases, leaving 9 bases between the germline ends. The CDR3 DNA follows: TGTGCCAGCAGCCTTAGGGGGTACGAGCAGTACTTC. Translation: CASSLRGYEQYF.

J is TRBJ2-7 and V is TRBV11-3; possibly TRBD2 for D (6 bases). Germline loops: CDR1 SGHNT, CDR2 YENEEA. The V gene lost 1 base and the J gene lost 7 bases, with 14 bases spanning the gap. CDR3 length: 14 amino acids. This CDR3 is CASSLVFTAGEQYF. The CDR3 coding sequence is TGTGCCAGCAGCTTAGTCTTTACCGCGGGGGAGCAGTACTTC.

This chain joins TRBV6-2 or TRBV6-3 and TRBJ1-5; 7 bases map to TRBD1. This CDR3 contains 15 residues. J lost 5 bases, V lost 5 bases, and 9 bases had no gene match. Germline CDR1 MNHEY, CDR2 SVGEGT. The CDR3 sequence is CASSASTGLYQPQHF. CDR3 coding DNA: TGTGCCAGCAGTGCTTCGACAGGGTTGTATCAGCCCCAGCATTTT.

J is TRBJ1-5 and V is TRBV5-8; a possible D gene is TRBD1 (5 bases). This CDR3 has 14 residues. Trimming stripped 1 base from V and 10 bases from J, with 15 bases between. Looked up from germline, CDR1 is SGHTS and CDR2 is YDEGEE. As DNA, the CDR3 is TGTGCCAGCAGCTTGAAAGACAGTCTGTATCCCCAGCATTTT. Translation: CASSLKDSLYPQHF.

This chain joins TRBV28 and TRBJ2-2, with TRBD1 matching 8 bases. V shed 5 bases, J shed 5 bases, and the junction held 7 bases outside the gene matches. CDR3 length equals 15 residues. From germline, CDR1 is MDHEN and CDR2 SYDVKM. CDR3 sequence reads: CASSPPRQGTGELFF. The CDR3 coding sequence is TGTGCCAGCAGTCCCCCCCGACAGGGGACCGGGGAGCTGTTTTTT.

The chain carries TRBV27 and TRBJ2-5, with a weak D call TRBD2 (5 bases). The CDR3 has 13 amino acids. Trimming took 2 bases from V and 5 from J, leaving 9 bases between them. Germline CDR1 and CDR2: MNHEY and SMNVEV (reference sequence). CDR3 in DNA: TGTGCCAGCAGTTTAAGTAAGCGGGAGACCCAGTACTTC. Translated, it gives CASSLSKRETQYF.

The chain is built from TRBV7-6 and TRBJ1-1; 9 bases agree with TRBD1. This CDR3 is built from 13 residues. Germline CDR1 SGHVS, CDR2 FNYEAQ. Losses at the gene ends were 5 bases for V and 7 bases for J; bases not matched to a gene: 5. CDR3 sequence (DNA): TGTGCCAGCAGCCCTCGACAGGGGGGTGAAGCTTTCTTT. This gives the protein CASSPRQGGEAFF.

In DNA form, the CDR3 reads TGTGCCAGCAGCTTGCCCGCCAGGGGGGACGGCTACACCTTC. It is translated as CASSLPARGDGYTF. The chain links TRBV5-4 to TRBJ1-2; 7 nucleotides line up with TRBD1. The ends lost 1 base at V and 8 bases at J; junction bases unmatched: 8. The CDR3 is 14 amino acids. Per germline, CDR1 SGHNT and CDR2 YYREEE (reference sequence).